These 27 T cell receptor beta chains came from one sample sequenced in a study of T cells in Graves' hyperthyroidism and ophthalmopathy. Amplified regions were TCR beta CDR3 sequences from RNA transcripts. The HTBI primer set drove a first-round RT-PCR of the TCR CDR3. TCRdb processed the multiplex PCR reads anew with MiXCR; each CDR3 protein has one entry. This sample yields some 180,000 distinct CDR3 sequences, of which less than 20% are seen a single time; about half belongs to the top ten. The sequencing input was blood. The receptors were gathered from a woman aged 45-65 years with Graves' hyperthyroidism.

For this clonotype: Sequence at one end of the junction differs from germline and may be a read error. This sequence joins TRBV20-1 and TRBJ2-1; D unclear. The CDR3 covers 16 residues. Germline V gene lookup returns CDR1 DFQATT and CDR2 SNEGSKA (reference sequence). The CDR3 spells CSARDRVAKTYNERFF. Here the CDR3 DNA reads TGCAGTGCTAGAGATCGGGTGGCTAAGACCTACAATGAGCGGTTCTTC.

The V and J genes are TRBV5-1 and TRBJ2-6; D could derive from TRBD1 or TRBD2 (6 bases each). Trimming took off 6 bases at V and 2 bases at J, with 21 bases between the two ends. Germline V gene lookup returns CDR1 SGHRS and CDR2 YFSETQ. This CDR3 has 18 amino acids. DNA for the CDR3: TGCGCCAGCACGTACTCCGGGGGCCTAATTACTGGGGCCAACGTCCTGACTTTC. The encoded protein is CASTYSGGLITGANVLTF.

J is TRBJ1-1 and V is TRBV6-1; 7 bases agree with TRBD1. CDR3 length equals 12 residues. The germline V gene encodes CDR1 MNHNS and CDR2 SASEGT. V was clipped by 5 bases and J by 11 bases; unmatched bases: 8. CDR3 in DNA: TGTGCCAGCAGTAACACAGGGGTTGGGGCTTTCTTT. Translation: CASSNTGVGAFF.

There are many counts of this clonotype. This chain uses TRBV29-1 with TRBJ1-2; TRBD1 matches at 7 bases. The germline gives CDR1 SQVTM, CDR2 ANQGSEA. The CDR3 consists of 12 residues. V lost 3 bases and J lost 6; bases outside the gene matches: 4. The CDR3 DNA sequence: TGCAGCGTTGAGTCACAGGGGCATGGCTACACCTTC. Translation: CSVESQGHGYTF.

This clonotype occurred many times. The rearrangement uses TRBV12-3 or TRBV12-4 and TRBJ1-1; a weak D match, TRBD1 (6 bases). The CDR3 spans 14 residues. The V gene lost 8 bases and the J gene lost 2 bases, with 15 bases spanning the gap. The CDR3 bases are TGTGCCAGCTCCCAGGAGGGGGTAAACACTGAAGCTTTCTTT. Translating it yields CASSQEGVNTEAFF.

The chain is built from TRBV19 and TRBJ2-6, with a tentative D call TRBD1 (5 bases). Deletions cut 8 bases from V and 0 bases from J, with 14 bases between. Germline lookup yields CDR1 LNHDA and CDR2 SQIVND (reference sequence). CDR3 length equals 16 residues. The CDR3, as DNA: TGTGCCAGTGGACAACGCCCAAACTCTGGGGCCAACGTCCTGACTTTC. Its protein is CASGQRPNSGANVLTF.

In this sample, this clonotype turned up many times. The chain carries TRBV12-3 or TRBV12-4 and TRBJ2-5, with 8 bases lining up with TRBD2. CDR3 size: 16 residues. Trimming took 7 bases from V and 4 from J; bases not matched to a gene: 14. CDR3 DNA sequence: TGTGCCAGCACCCAGCGAGCGGGAGTGTTTCGAGAGACCCAGTACTTC. This encodes CASTQRAGVFRETQYF.

This clonotype was recorded a few times. This sequence joins TRBV9 and TRBJ2-5, with 10 positions matching TRBD2. CDR3 length: 16 residues. J gave up 4 bases and V 0 bases, and 6 bases lay outside the gene matches. Germline V CDR1 and CDR2: SGDLS, YYNGEE. CDR3 nucleotides: TGTGCCAGCAGCGTAGTGGCTAGCGGGAGTCCAGAGACCCAGTACTTC. Protein: CASSVVASGSPETQYF.

This clonotype was counted at least ten times. The V call is TRBV12-3 or TRBV12-4, the J call TRBJ2-3; 8 positions agree with TRBD2. V was clipped by 0 bases and J by 4 bases; unmatched bases: 3. The CDR3 is 15 residues long. CDR3 region: CASSLAAGAADTQYF. The CDR3 DNA reads as TGTGCCAGCAGTTTAGCAGCGGGAGCAGCAGATACGCAGTATTTT.

CDR3 sequence: CASSRELESLQELTDTQYF. In DNA, the CDR3 is TGTGCCAGCAGCCGCGAGCTTGAATCTTTACAAGAACTCACAGATACGCAGTATTTT. V is TRBV14 and J is TRBJ2-3; no firm D call. Between the trimmed V and J ends, which lost 4 bases and 2 bases, there was a span of 25 bases. The CDR3 consists of 19 residues. CDR1 SGHDN and CDR2 FVKESK come from the germline V gene. Complete variable domain (other parts from reference TRBV14 and TRBJ2-3): EAGVTQFPSHSVIEKGQTVTLRCDPISGHDNLYWYRRVMGKEIKFLLHFVKESKQDESGMPNNRFLAERTGGTYSTLKVQPAELEDSGVYFCASSRELESLQELTDTQYFGPGTRLTVL.

This clonotype was seen more than once but under ten times. This rearrangement joins TRBV19 to TRBJ2-1, with D possibly TRBD1 on 5 matching bases. Deletions cut 2 bases from V and 0 bases from J, with 14 bases between. Germline V gene lookup returns CDR1 LNHDA and CDR2 SQIVND (reference sequence). The CDR3 loop spans 17 amino acids. The DNA of the CDR3 is TGTGCCAGTAGTATATACGGCAGGGCTAGCTCCTACAATGAGCAGTTCTTC. Amino acid sequence: CASSIYGRASSYNEQFF.

The chain is built from TRBV7-8 and TRBJ2-1, with 9 positions matching TRBD2. Germline loops: CDR1 SGHVS, CDR2 FQNEAQ. This CDR3 spans 16 amino acids. The junction had 8 bases not matched to a gene; V was cut back by 7 bases and J by 1 base. The CDR3 here is CASTGWREGSYNEQFF. DNA of the CDR3: TGTGCCAGCACAGGGTGGCGGGAGGGTTCCTACAATGAGCAGTTCTTC.

This chain links TRBV11-2 with TRBJ2-1, with D tentatively TRBD2 (6 bases). Trimming pared 2 bases from V and 2 bases from J, leaving 19 bases between. The germline CDR1 and CDR2 sequences are SGHAT and FQNNGV. The CDR3 is 18 amino acids. DNA of the CDR3: TGTGCCAGCAGCTTACGTTGGACTAACATGTATACCTACAATGAGCAGTTCTTC. It is translated as CASSLRWTNMYTYNEQFF.

This clonotype showed up many times. The rearrangement links TRBV11-2 to TRBJ2-3, with TRBD1 matching 7 bases. The CDR3 runs to 17 residues. Trimming at V came to 5 bases and at J to 3 bases, leaving 14 bases not matched to a gene. Per the germline V gene, CDR1 is SGHAT and CDR2 is FQNNGV. The CDR3 sequence: CASSPSAGDRVTDTQYF. In nucleotides, the CDR3 is TGTGCCAGCAGCCCTTCCGCCGGGGACAGAGTAACAGATACGCAGTATTTT.

This clonotype appeared many times. The genes are TRBV19 and TRBJ2-1; unclear D gene. Germline V gene sequence: CDR1 LNHDA, CDR2 SQIVND (reference sequence). V gave up 7 bases and J gave up 4 bases, with 8 bases separating them. CDR3 length: 12 amino acids. The CDR3 coding sequence is TGTGCCAGTAAAGATATATACAATGAGCAGTTCTTC. Amino acid sequence: CASKDIYNEQFF.

As for this clonotype: This may be a read error, as it is one base from a much larger clone. The chain is built from TRBV29-1 and TRBJ2-3, with 15 bases identical to TRBD2. The germline V gene has CDR1 SQVTM and CDR2 ANQGSEA. With V trimmed by 1 base and J by 4 bases, 24 bases remained unmatched. This CDR3 region has 23 residues. As DNA, the CDR3 is TGCAGCGTTGAAGGCGCCGGGACTAGCGGGAGGAGCACCAAAAGTCTTAGCGCAGATACGCAGTATTTT. It specifies CSVEGAGTSGRSTKSLSADTQYF.

This clonotype came up many times. The genes are TRBV2 and TRBJ2-1; D might be TRBD2 (6 bases). V was cut by 8 bases and J by 2 bases, with 16 bases left in between. The germline V gene encodes CDR1 SNHLY and CDR2 FYNNEI. This CDR3 region has 15 residues. The CDR3 nucleotides read TGTGCCAGCGGGTCAACTAGCCCCACCTACAATGAGCAGTTCTTC. It codes for CASGSTSPTYNEQFF.

This clonotype was detected only a few times. This rearrangement joins TRBV28 to TRBJ2-7, with a weak D call TRBD2 (6 bases). Trimming took off 7 bases at V and 1 base at J, with 14 bases between the two ends. Germline loops: CDR1 MDHEN, CDR2 SYDVKM. CDR3 size: 14 residues. The CDR3 protein is CASTLGGGSYEQYF. The DNA of the CDR3 is TGTGCCAGCACTCTCGGGGGTGGGTCCTACGAGCAGTACTTC.

This clonotype has at least ten counts. The V gene is TRBV7-6, the J gene TRBJ2-3; 7 nucleotides match TRBD1. The CDR3 spans 15 residues. Germline V gives CDR1 SGHVS, CDR2 FNYEAQ. V was clipped by 1 base and J by 4 bases; unmatched bases: 5. CDR3 sequence reads: CASSLDYRGADTQYF. Written as DNA, the CDR3 is TGTGCCAGCAGCTTAGACTACAGGGGCGCAGATACGCAGTATTTT.

This clonotype was detected many times. The chain links TRBV20-1 to TRBJ2-3; TRBD2 might be the D (6 bases). V was trimmed by 5 bases and J by 0 bases, leaving 18 bases between them. The V gene's germline CDR1 is DFQATT and CDR2 SNEGSKA (reference sequence). The CDR3 covers 16 residues. The CDR3 nucleotides are TGCAGTGCTGGAAGTATTCGGGGGAGGAGCACAGATACGCAGTATTTT. Protein product: CSAGSIRGRSTDTQYF.

This clonotype came up many times. The chain links TRBV27 to TRBJ1-5; possibly TRBD1 for D (6 bases). The germline V gene has CDR1 MNHEY and CDR2 SMNVEV (reference sequence). The V end lost 9 bases, the J end lost 4 bases, and 10 bases lay between the germline ends. This CDR3 spans 12 amino acids. The CDR3 loop reads CASRTANQPQHF. The CDR3 DNA sequence: TGTGCCAGTCGGACAGCTAATCAGCCCCAGCATTTT.

This CDR3 is CASGGARAGVTGELFF. The CDR3 DNA is TGTGCTAGTGGTGGCGCCAGGGCGGGAGTAACCGGGGAGCTGTTTTTT. V gene TRBV12-5 combines with J gene TRBJ2-2, with 7 bases identical to TRBD2. After removal of 5 bases from V and 5 bases from J, the junction contained 11 bases not matched to a gene. The CDR3 is 16 residues long. Germline assignment: CDR1 LGHNT and CDR2 FRNRAP.

The chain is built from TRBV4-1 and TRBJ2-1, with 15 bases fitting TRBD2. Per the germline V gene, CDR1 is MGHRA and CDR2 is YSYEKL. CDR3 size: 16 residues. With V trimmed by 1 base and J by 10 bases, 5 bases remained unmatched. The DNA of the CDR3 is TGCGCCAGCAGCCAAGTGGGGACTAGCGGGAGGCGAGAGCAGTTCTTC. It translates to CASSQVGTSGRREQFF.

The sample holds many counts of this clonotype. The chain recombines TRBV20-1 with TRBJ2-3, with a weak D call TRBD1 (5 bases). This CDR3 has 12 residues. Trimming left V 6 bases short and J 2 bases short, with 9 bases between. Germline V CDR1 and CDR2: DFQATT, SNEGSKA (reference sequence). In DNA form, the CDR3 reads TGCAGTGCGCTGGGGCCCACAGATACGCAGTATTTT. As protein: CSALGPTDTQYF.

V usage is TRBV3-1 and J usage is TRBJ1-1; D remains unclear. The CDR3 covers 14 residues. Looked up from germline, CDR1 is LGHDT and CDR2 is YNNKEL (reference sequence). The germline V and J ends were trimmed by 3 bases and 1 base, with 9 bases remaining between them. The CDR3 bases are TGTGCCAGCAGCCATCCCGGGCAGAACACTGAAGCTTTCTTT. It yields the protein CASSHPGQNTEAFF. Full variable domain (outside the CDR3, taken from reference TRBV3-1 and TRBJ1-1): DTAVSQTPKYLVTQMGNDKSIKCEQNLGHDTMYWYKQDSKKFLKIMFSYNNKELIINETVPNRFSPKSPDKAHLNLHINSLELGDSAVYFCASSHPGQNTEAFFGQGTRLTVV.

Many counts were recorded for this clonotype. The V and J genes are TRBV2 and TRBJ2-1; D may be TRBD1 (6 bases). CDR3 size: 14 residues. The V gene's germline CDR1 is SNHLY and CDR2 FYNNEI. Trimming took off 6 bases at V and 9 bases at J, with 18 bases between the two ends. The CDR3: CASRASGTTFEQFF. The CDR3, as DNA: TGTGCCAGCAGGGCTTCCGGGACAACGTTTGAGCAGTTCTTC.

This clonotype has a handful of counts. The chain links TRBV20-1 to TRBJ2-3; 10 bases fit TRBD2. The germline V gene has CDR1 DFQATT and CDR2 SNEGSKA (reference sequence). Trimming cost V 6 bases and J 5 bases; bases outside gene matches: 20. CDR3 length: 18 amino acids. DNA of the CDR3: TGCAGTGCCGGCCGGCTAGCGGGAGAAGAGAGGTACGGAGATACGCAGTATTTT. It translates to CSAGRLAGEERYGDTQYF.